The 20 T cell receptor beta chains presented below share a single source sample, sequenced in a study of T cell clonotyping in hematopoietic cell transplantation (dated by TCRdb to 2020 to 2022). The library was obtained by the immunoSEQ multiplex PCR assay. The table comes from immuneACCESS by way of TCRdb, which keeps in-frame sequences with V and J called. Part of the clones is missing from these tables; in studies checked, under half for an unresolved V gene and the rest for unknown reasons. The table for this sample lists more than 40,000 clones; approximately 95% of them were counted only once. In total, the top ten clones hold 0.95% of the sample. Material for sequencing was peripheral blood mononuclear cells. The receptors were sampled from a man aged 25 to 45 in good health. Some clones in this sample may be carry-over from other donors' samples.

This chain joins TRBV5-1 and TRBJ1-4; D gene unclear. V shed 0 bases and J shed 0 bases, with 9 bases lying between them. The CDR3 has 16 residues. The V gene's germline CDR1 is SGHRS and CDR2 YFSETQ. CDR3 bases: TGCGCCAGCAGCTTGGGACTGGGAACAACTAATGAAAAACTGTTTTTT. Its translation: CASSLGLGTTNEKLFF. The full variable domain, rest sourced from reference TRBV5-1 and TRBJ1-4, is KAGVTQTPRYLIKTRGQQVTLSCSPISGHRSVSWYQQTPGQGLQFLFEYFSETQRNKGNFPGRFSGRQFSNSRSEMNVSTLELGDSALYLCASSLGLGTTNEKLFFGSGTQLSVL.

This chain uses TRBV6-4 with TRBJ2-5, with 9 nucleotides matching TRBD2. CDR1 is MRHNA and CDR2 is SNTAGT in the germline V gene. The CDR3 length is 15 residues. V lost 2 bases and J lost 1; bases outside the gene matches: 2. CDR3: CASSDEAGGQETQYF. Here the CDR3 DNA reads TGTGCCAGCAGTGACGAAGCGGGGGGCCAAGAGACCCAGTACTTC.

J is TRBJ1-1 and V is TRBV5-6; D is perhaps TRBD1 (6 bases). The CDR3 length is 12 residues. The germline V gene has CDR1 SGHDT and CDR2 YYEEEE. V shed 5 bases and J shed 5 bases, with 10 bases lying between them. The CDR3 bases are TGTGCCAGCAGGTTGAGGGGGACTGAAGCTTTCTTT. It codes for CASRLRGTEAFF.

The rearrangement links TRBV29-1 to TRBJ2-7; TRBD2 matches 8 bases. The CDR3 loop spans 12 amino acids. The germline V gene has CDR1 SQVTM and CDR2 ANQGSEA. V shed 1 base and J 6 bases; nucleotides not matched to a gene: 2. The CDR3 protein is CSVEARGGEQYF. The DNA of the CDR3 is TGCAGCGTTGAAGCTCGGGGGGGCGAGCAGTACTTC.

The V gene is TRBV6-5, the J gene TRBJ1-5; no reliable D call. Germline CDR1 reads MNHEY; CDR2 reads SVGAGI. The CDR3 length is 16 residues. V was shortened by 0 bases and J by 3 bases, with 12 bases between the two germline ends. The CDR3 nucleotides are TGTGCCAGCAGTTACTCGAGAAGGATACTCAATCAGCCCCAGCATTTT. Translated, it gives CASSYSRRILNQPQHF.

The chain carries TRBV9 and TRBJ2-7; 15 nucleotides align to TRBD2. CDR1 is SGDLS, CDR2 YYNGEE, per germline. This CDR3 is built from 16 residues. V shed 4 bases and J 2 bases; nucleotides not matched to a gene: 4. The CDR3 nucleotides are TGTGCCAGCAGCCCGGGACTAGCGGGGGGAACCTACGAGCAGTACTTC. Translation: CASSPGLAGGTYEQYF. The complete variable domain, with remaining parts taken from reference TRBV9 and TRBJ2-7, reads DSGVTQTPKHLITATGQRVTLRCSPRSGDLSVYWYQQSLDQGLQFLIQYYNGEERAKGNILERFSAQQFPDLHSELNLSSLELGDSALYFCASSPGLAGGTYEQYFGPGTRLTVT.

The chain combines TRBV22-1 with TRBJ2-6. TRBV22-1 is assigned pseudogene status. This CDR3 region has 17 residues. The CDR3 DNA follows: TGTCCTGGGAGAGTCAACCGCGAACAAAGTCGGGCCAACGTCCTGACTTTC. Its translation is CPGRVNREQSRANVLTF.

This chain uses TRBV6-5 with TRBJ1-4; TRBD1 matches at 8 bases. V lost 5 bases and J lost 4; bases outside the gene matches: 3. The CDR3 has 14 amino acids. CDR1 and CDR2 (germline): MNHEY, SVGAGI. The CDR3 DNA reads TGTGCCAGCAGTGAGGACAGGGATAATGAAAAACTGTTTTTT. Its translation is CASSEDRDNEKLFF.

The chain uses TRBV14 and TRBJ1-2; D not certain. The CDR3 runs 15 residues. Trimming pared 1 base from V and 1 base from J, leaving 10 bases between. Germline loops: CDR1 SGHDN, CDR2 FVKESK. The CDR3 DNA follows: TGTGCCAGCAGCCAAGGATCCCGTATTAACTATGGCTACACCTTC. Translating gives CASSQGSRINYGYTF.

The V call is TRBV27, the J call TRBJ1-2; D gene uncertain. With 0 bases removed from V and 0 bases from J, the gap between germline ends came to 8 bases. CDR1 is MNHEY, CDR2 SMNVEV, per germline (reference sequence). CDR3 length: 15 amino acids. This chain's CDR3 is CASSLSGSANYGYTF. The CDR3 DNA follows: TGTGCCAGCAGTTTATCGGGTTCAGCTAACTATGGCTACACCTTC.

The chain combines TRBV12-5 with TRBJ2-1, with 7 bases matching TRBD1. The CDR3 is 13 amino acids. V shed 0 bases, J shed 14 bases, and the junction held 7 bases outside the gene matches. CDR1 is LGHNT, CDR2 FRNRAP, per germline. CDR3 region: CASGLVSEQGKFF. Here the CDR3 DNA reads TGTGCTAGTGGTTTGGTATCTGAACAGGGGAAGTTCTTC.

A single count supports this clone. The V gene is TRBV6-5, the J gene TRBJ1-2, with 8 bases matching TRBD1. The CDR3 sequence is 14 residues long. The germline V gene encodes CDR1 MNHEY and CDR2 SVGAGI. V shed 8 bases and J 8 bases; nucleotides not matched to a gene: 13. CDR3 region: CASSDRGNAEGYTF. The CDR3 region has the DNA TGTGCCAGCTCTGACAGGGGAAACGCGGAAGGCTACACCTTC.

The chain employs TRBV10-3 and TRBJ2-7; TRBD2 is a possible D gene (5 bases). V was trimmed by 3 bases and J by 6 bases, leaving 18 bases between them. CDR3 length: 15 amino acids. Germline CDR1 reads ENHRY; CDR2 reads SYGVKD. The DNA for the CDR3 is TGTGCCATCAGTGACCCGCCGGGTCCTGGAGGCGAGCAGTACTTC. Protein product: CAISDPPGPGGEQYF.

This chain connects TRBV5-4 to TRBJ1-1, with D possibly being TRBD1 (6 bases). Germline lookup yields CDR1 SGHNT and CDR2 YYREEE (reference sequence). The CDR3 length is 14 residues. Trimming pared 7 bases from V and 1 base from J, leaving 14 bases between. CDR3 protein: CASAKGGENTEAFF. As DNA, the CDR3 is TGTGCCAGCGCAAAGGGGGGTGAGAACACTGAAGCTTTCTTT.

This clone was observed a single time. This chain uses TRBV11-2 with TRBJ1-3; 10 positions agree with TRBD1. The CDR3 contains 16 residues. Losses at the gene ends were 5 bases for V and 2 bases for J; bases not matched to a gene: 6. The germline V gene encodes CDR1 SGHAT and CDR2 FQNNGV. The DNA of the CDR3 is TGTGCCAGCAGCCCGGGACAGGGGAAGGCTGGAAACACCATATATTTT. It encodes CASSPGQGKAGNTIYF.

V is TRBV5-1 and J is TRBJ1-2; D remains ambiguous. V lost 5 bases and J 8 bases, leaving 16 bases between the germline ends. CDR1 and CDR2 from the germline V gene are SGHRS and YFSETQ. CDR3 length: 13 residues. This chain's CDR3 is CASSYDIVGGYTF. The CDR3 nucleotides read TGCGCCAGCAGTTATGACATAGTCGGAGGCTACACCTTC. Using reference TRBV5-1 and TRBJ1-2 for the parts outside the CDR3, the full variable domain is KAGVTQTPRYLIKTRGQQVTLSCSPISGHRSVSWYQQTPGQGLQFLFEYFSETQRNKGNFPGRFSGRQFSNSRSEMNVSTLELGDSALYLCASSYDIVGGYTFGSGTRLTVV.

This CDR3 reads CASSVAGGSYNEQFF. The DNA for the CDR3 is TGTGCCAGCAGTGTAGCGGGAGGCTCCTACAATGAGCAGTTCTTC. The chain links TRBV6-4 to TRBJ2-1, with 10 bases fitting TRBD2. With 4 bases clipped from V and 0 bases from J, the junction kept 0 bases outside the gene matches. Germline V gene lookup returns CDR1 MRHNA and CDR2 SNTAGT. This CDR3 has 15 amino acids.

The chain carries TRBV11-2 and TRBJ1-2, with D hard to call. The CDR3 spans 15 residues. Germline V gene lookup returns CDR1 SGHAT and CDR2 FQNNGV. The V and J ends lost 0 bases and 0 bases respectively, with 8 bases between them. The CDR3 is CASSLDYGTNYGYTF. CDR3 coding DNA: TGTGCCAGCAGCTTAGATTACGGGACTAACTATGGCTACACCTTC. The full variable domain, its missing parts supplied by reference TRBV11-2 and TRBJ1-2, is EAGVAQSPRYKIIEKRQSVAFWCNPISGHATLYWYQQILGQGPKLLIQFQNNGVVDDSQLPKDRFSAERLKGVDSTLKIQPAKLEDSAVYLCASSLDYGTNYGYTFGSGTRLTVV.

The chain recombines TRBV5-8 with TRBJ1-5, with D possibly being TRBD1 (6 bases). The CDR3 spans 15 residues. Germline V gene data show CDR1 as SGHTS and CDR2 as YDEGEE. Trimming left V 4 bases short and J 4 bases short, with 15 bases between. CDR3 in amino acids: CASSPSLGTNQPQHF. The CDR3 nucleotides read TGTGCCAGCAGCCCGTCGTTAGGGACAAATCAGCCCCAGCATTTT.

This chain uses TRBV6-1 with TRBJ1-5, with TRBD1 matching 7 bases. J was trimmed by 6 bases and V by 6 bases; bases with no gene match: 11. This CDR3 comprises 15 residues. The germline gives CDR1 MNHNS, CDR2 SASEGT. The chain's CDR3 is CASSGGQVRGQPQHF. CDR3 bases: TGTGCCAGCAGCGGTGGACAGGTTCGAGGTCAGCCCCAGCATTTT.